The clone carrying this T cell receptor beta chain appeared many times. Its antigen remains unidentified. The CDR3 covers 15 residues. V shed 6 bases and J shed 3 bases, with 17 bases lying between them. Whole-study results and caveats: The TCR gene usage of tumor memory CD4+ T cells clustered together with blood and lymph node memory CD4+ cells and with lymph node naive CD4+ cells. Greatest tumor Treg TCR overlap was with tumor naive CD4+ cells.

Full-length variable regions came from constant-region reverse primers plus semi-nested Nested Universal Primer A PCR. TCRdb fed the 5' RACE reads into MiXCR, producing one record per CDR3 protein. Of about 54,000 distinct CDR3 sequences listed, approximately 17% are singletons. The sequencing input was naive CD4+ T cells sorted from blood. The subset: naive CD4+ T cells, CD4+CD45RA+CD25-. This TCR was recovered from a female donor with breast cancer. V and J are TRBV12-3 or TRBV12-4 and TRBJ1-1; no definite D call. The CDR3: CASSPLSGWDTEAFF. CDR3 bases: TGTGCCAGCAGCCCCCTTAGTGGATGGGACACTGAAGCTTTCTTT.